Below are 9 T cell receptor beta chains sequenced from a single sample in a study of monozygotic twins with inflammatory bowel disease. TCRdb derives one entry per CDR3 protein from the 5' RACE reads, leaving out DNA. The sample data list approximately 300,000 distinct CDR3 sequences. Sample: blood. These receptors were taken from a human donor with ulcerative colitis or Crohn's disease, or a healthy co-twin of an affected twin (not recorded which).

V usage is TRBV4-3 and J usage is TRBJ2-2; no DNA is available, so the TRBD1 call from TCRdb remains unchecked. This CDR3 has 17 amino acids. Germline V gives CDR1 LGHNA, CDR2 YSLEER. The CDR3 spells CASSQGGQVAGTGELFF.

The CDR3 here is CASSSRTSGRAGGGTYNEQFF. The chain is built from TRBV28 and TRBJ2-1; the TCRdb call, TRBD2, lacks DNA for checking. The V gene's germline CDR1 is MDHEN and CDR2 SYDVKM. This CDR3 contains 21 residues.

The V gene is TRBV6-5, the J gene TRBJ2-5. This CDR3 is 16 amino acids long. CDR1 MNHEY and CDR2 SVGAGI come from the germline V gene. The CDR3 region is CASSYSFGSSKETQYF.

The chain has TRBV12-3 or TRBV12-4 and TRBJ2-7; TCRdb reports TRBD1, a call that lacks DNA to check it against. The length of the CDR3 is 16 residues. This CDR3 is CASSPLFAGSPYEQYF.

CDR3 loop: CASSPGSQSYNEQFF. This chain uses TRBV5-1 with TRBJ2-1; as DNA is missing, the TRBD1 call by TCRdb cannot be tested. The CDR3 has 15 amino acids. Per the germline V gene, CDR1 is SGHRS and CDR2 is YFSETQ.

The chain joins TRBV5-1 to TRBJ2-5; TCRdb picks TRBD2, but there is no DNA to check that call. This CDR3 contains 15 residues. Per germline, CDR1 SGHRS and CDR2 YFSETQ. The CDR3 sequence is CASSLLGRLQETQYF.

This chain joins TRBV6-5 and TRBJ2-7; the TCRdb D gene call, TRBD1, has no DNA to confirm it. The CDR3 is 14 residues long. CDR1 MNHEY and CDR2 SVGAGI come from the germline V gene. The CDR3 here is CASSCRGRGYEQYF.

The chain recombines TRBV28 with TRBJ1-2; TCRdb names TRBD1, which stays unverified in the absence of DNA. Germline V lookup: CDR1 MDHEN, CDR2 SYDVKM. This CDR3 is built from 15 residues. CDR3 protein: CASSLTSGRVQGYTF.

The chain couples TRBV28 to TRBJ1-2. CDR1 is MDHEN and CDR2 is SYDVKM in the germline V gene. CDR3 size: 14 residues. The CDR3 loop reads CASTLGWGDYGYTF.